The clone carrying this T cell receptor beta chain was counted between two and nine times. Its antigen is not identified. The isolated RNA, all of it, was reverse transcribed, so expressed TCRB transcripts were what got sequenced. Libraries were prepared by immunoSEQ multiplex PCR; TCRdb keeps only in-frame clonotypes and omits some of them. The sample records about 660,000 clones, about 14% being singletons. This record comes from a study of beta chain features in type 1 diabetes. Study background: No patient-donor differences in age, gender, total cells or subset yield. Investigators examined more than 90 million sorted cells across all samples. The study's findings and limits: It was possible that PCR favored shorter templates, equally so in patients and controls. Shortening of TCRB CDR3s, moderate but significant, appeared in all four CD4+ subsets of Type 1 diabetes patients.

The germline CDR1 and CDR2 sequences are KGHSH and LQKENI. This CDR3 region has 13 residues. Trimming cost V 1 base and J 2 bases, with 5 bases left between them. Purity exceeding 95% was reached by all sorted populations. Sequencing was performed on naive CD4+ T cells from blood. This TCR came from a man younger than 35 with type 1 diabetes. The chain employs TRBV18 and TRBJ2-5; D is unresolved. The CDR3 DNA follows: TGTGCCAGCTCACCACAGGCTCAAGAGACCCAGTACTTC. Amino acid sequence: CASSPQAQETQYF. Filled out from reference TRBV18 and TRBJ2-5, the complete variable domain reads NAGVMQNPRHLVRRRGQEARLRCSPMKGHSHVYWYRQLPEEGLKFMVYLQKENIIDESGMPKERFSAEFPKEGPSILRIQQVVRGDSAAYFCASSPQAQETQYFGPGTRLLVL.